This T cell receptor beta chain was documented in a study of OX40 agonist ivuxolimab in advanced cancers. Concerning the study at large: Ivuxolimab was a fully human IgG2 agonistic monoclonal antibody targeting the costimulatory receptor OX40 (CD134). Intravenous ivuxolimab was administered to patients every 2 weeks at six dose levels: 0.01, 0.1, 0.3, 1.5, 3 and 10 mg/kg. Among the 50 to 55 dose-escalation patients, roughly 20 had hepatocellular carcinoma, around 15 melanoma, 9 renal cell carcinoma and 9 head and neck cancer. The dose-escalation cohort was 82.7% male with a mean age of roughly 62 years, ranging from roughly 20 to 80. Patients were allowed to have had prior anti-PD-1, anti-PD-L1 or anti-CTLA-4 therapy, and 40% to 45% of the dose-escalation patients had been treated with checkpoint inhibitors. Partial responses occurred in three dose-escalation patients, of whom one had hepatocellular carcinoma and two had cutaneous melanoma. The point of sequencing TCRbeta in the periphery was to test whether ivuxolimab changed TCR sequence diversity and drove clonal T-cell expansion. The paper reports the monotherapy dose-escalation portion (N of about 50 patients) of the phase I ivuxolimab trial.

Genomic DNA was isolated from the sorted cells so that the TCRbeta CDR3 region could be sequenced. TCRbeta CDR3 regions were sequenced using the immunoSEQ Assay. TCRdb stores this immuneACCESS table with in-frame sequences only. Part of the clones is absent; in the studies checked, under half of the shortfall reflects unresolved V genes, and no reason is known for the rest. The sample table lists roughly 92,000 clones, about 92% of them with a count of one. The ten largest account for 3% to 4% of the sample. Patients with autoimmune disease history or receiving systemic immunosuppression were excluded from the trial. Peripheral blood for TCR sequencing was collected from all dose cohorts at baseline, on cycle 4 day 1, and on cycle 7 day 1. The samples were taken from a phase I, first-in-human, multicenter, open-label dose-escalation trial of ivuxolimab. Adults with locally advanced or metastatic melanoma, renal cell, hepatocellular, or head and neck squamous cell carcinoma were enrolled in the trial. Before TCR sequencing, CD4+ T cells and CD8+ T cells from peripheral blood were sorted into separate populations.

In the case of this clone: The target of this receptor is not known. Base qualities are not at hand, and no much larger clone is one base apart.

Overall results and qualifications from the work: At doses from 0.1 to 3.0 mg/kg, clonal expansion was seen in both CD4+ and CD8+ blood T cells between baseline and week 6. Low levels of normalized T-cell clonal expansion were also shown by some nonresponding patients. On average, CD8+ T cells showed more expanded clones than CD4+ T cells after ivuxolimab. Which antigens the clonally expanded peripheral T cells were specific for was not determined. In partial responders in the 0.1-3.0 mg/kg groups, normalized peripheral clonal expansion was found to be among the lowest, especially among CD8+ T cells.

This receptor was identified in an adult with an advanced solid tumor such as melanoma, head and neck, liver or kidney cancer. The sample was CD4+ or CD8+ T cells sorted from blood, taken in a trial of the OX40 agonist ivuxolimab.

The DNA sequence is given as TGTGCCAGCAGTTTTTCCAGCGGAAGCACAGATACGCAGTATTTT. It specifies CASSFSSGSTDTQYF. The chain was built from TRBV27 and TRBJ2-3; TRBD2 could be the D gene, as 5 bases match. According to the germline V gene (reference sequence), CDR1 reads MNHEY and CDR2 reads SMNVEV. The CDR3 goes from the cysteine to the phenylalanine over 15 residues. Only the CDR3 DNA stays, 45 bases, in frame from base 1. The V and J ends are trimmed by 3 bases and 0 bases, leaving 10 bases between them.